What follows are 31 T cell receptor beta chains derived from one specimen sequenced in a study of identical twins. TCRdb re-called the 5' RACE reads through MiXCR, storing one row per CDR3 protein. This table has 1,800,000 or so distinct CDR3 sequences, less than 35% appearing once. The sample was cord blood. The source of these receptors is a newborn girl in good health.

In its sample, this clonotype was seen a few times. The chain recombines TRBV12-3 or TRBV12-4 with TRBJ2-7; the D is unclear. This CDR3 comprises 13 residues. The V and J ends lost 3 bases and 3 bases respectively, with 9 bases between them. CDR3 DNA: TGTGCCAGCAGTTTTCGCAGAATCTACGAGCAGTACTTC. This translates into CASSFRRIYEQYF.

The chain links TRBV20-1 to TRBJ1-1; 7 bases agree with TRBD1. This CDR3 has 16 residues. Germline V gives CDR1 DFQATT, CDR2 SNEGSKA (reference sequence). The CDR3 region has the DNA TGCAGAGGGGGCCCCCGCCTAACCTACATGAACACTGAAGCTTTCTTT. Translated, it gives CRGGPRLTYMNTEAFF.

The rearrangement joins TRBV6-2 or TRBV6-3 to TRBJ2-3, with D tentatively TRBD1 or TRBD2 (6 bases each). There are 13 residues in the CDR3. Trimming removed 8 bases from V and 5 bases from J, with 14 bases in between. Germline assignment: CDR1 MNHEY and CDR2 SVGEGT. Here the CDR3 DNA reads TGTGCCAGCGATCGTGGGGGGCGAGATACGCAGTATTTT. Its protein product is CASDRGGRDTQYF.

Only a few counts were recorded for this clonotype. J is TRBJ2-1 and V is TRBV7-8, with TRBD1 as a possible D gene (5 bases). Germline lookup yields CDR1 SGHVS and CDR2 FQNEAQ. V lost 1 base and J 0 bases, leaving 25 bases between the germline ends. This CDR3 has 21 residues. This CDR3 reads CASSLVGWGRQRASSYNEQFF. CDR3 in DNA: TGTGCCAGCAGCTTAGTCGGGTGGGGCCGACAACGGGCTAGCTCCTACAATGAGCAGTTCTTC.

This chain connects TRBV5-1 to TRBJ2-1; 8 nucleotides line up with TRBD2. Per germline, CDR1 SGHRS and CDR2 YFSETQ. V was clipped by 4 bases and J by 0 bases; unmatched bases: 12. The CDR3 has 18 residues. CDR3 in amino acids: CASSLPGLGTSSYNEQFF. CDR3 coding DNA: TGCGCCAGCAGCCTTCCGGGACTAGGAACCAGCTCCTACAATGAGCAGTTCTTC.

This clonotype came up a few times. CDR3 region: CASSPRTSGPSSTDTQYF. The CDR3, as DNA: TGTGCCAGCAGCCCCAGGACTAGCGGGCCATCTAGCACAGATACGCAGTATTTT. The V call is TRBV9, the J call TRBJ2-3; 11 bases are shared with TRBD2. Trimming took 4 bases from V and 0 from J; bases not matched to a gene: 10. The CDR3 sequence is 18 residues long. Germline lookup yields CDR1 SGDLS and CDR2 YYNGEE.

This clonotype was detected a few times. The chain couples TRBV24-1 to TRBJ2-7; tentatively, D is TRBD1 (6 bases). The CDR3 runs 15 residues. The germline V gene encodes CDR1 KGHDR and CDR2 SFDVKD. V gave up 3 bases and J gave up 3 bases, with 14 bases separating them. The CDR3 DNA reads TGTGCCACCAGTGATCCCCGGGACAAACACTACGAGCAGTACTTC. It specifies CATSDPRDKHYEQYF.

This chain uses TRBV19 with TRBJ1-1, with no clear D. The germline V gene encodes CDR1 LNHDA and CDR2 SQIVND (reference sequence). The CDR3 consists of 14 residues. V lost 4 bases and J 2 bases, leaving 11 bases between the germline ends. CDR3 DNA: TGTGCCAGTAGTAACAGATGGGCAAACACTGAAGCTTTCTTT. It is translated as CASSNRWANTEAFF.

This clonotype has just a few counts. The chain employs TRBV6-1 and TRBJ1-5; D is ambiguous. Trimming removed 3 bases from V and 6 bases from J, with 6 bases in between. The germline CDR1 and CDR2 sequences are MNHNS and SASEGT. The CDR3 length is 12 residues. Written as DNA, the CDR3 is TGTGCCAGCAGTGACTACGGTCAGCCCCAGCATTTT. This codes for CASSDYGQPQHF.

This chain uses TRBV28 with TRBJ2-3; 7 bases match TRBD2. V was clipped by 5 bases and J by 2 bases; unmatched bases: 10. This CDR3 has 16 residues. Germline values: CDR1 MDHEN, CDR2 SYDVKM. The CDR3 nucleotides are TGTGCCAGCAGTCAGTGGGGGGGGGTGAACACAGATACGCAGTATTTT. Residues: CASSQWGGVNTDTQYF. Complete variable domain (other parts from reference TRBV28 and TRBJ2-3): DVKVTQSSRYLVKRTGEKVFLECVQDMDHENMFWYRQDPGLGLRLIYFSYDVKMKEKGDIPEGYSVSREKKERFSLILESASTNQTSMYLCASSQWGGVNTDTQYFGPGTRLTVL.

This clonotype was counted a few times. The chain has TRBV12-3 or TRBV12-4 and TRBJ2-5; D call uncertain. V lost 4 bases and J 6 bases, leaving 15 bases between the germline ends. The CDR3 loop spans 14 amino acids. CDR3 residues: CASSSSQIRQTQYF. CDR3 DNA: TGTGCCAGCAGTTCTTCCCAGATCCGACAGACCCAGTACTTC.

This clonotype has only a few counts. The gene calls are TRBV6-1 and TRBJ2-5; TRBD2 agrees at 13 bases. CDR1 MNHNS and CDR2 SASEGT come from the germline V gene. This CDR3 has 13 residues. With V trimmed by 6 bases and J by 9 bases, 4 bases remained unmatched. CDR3 in amino acids: CASRLAGGPSQYF. For the CDR3, the DNA is TGTGCCAGCAGACTAGCGGGGGGGCCGTCCCAGTACTTC.

The chain recombines TRBV4-2 with TRBJ2-3; the D gene is possibly TRBD1 (8 bases). Germline lookup yields CDR1 LGHNA and CDR2 YNFKEQ. CDR3 length: 17 residues. V was cut by 4 bases and J by 1 base, with 18 bases left in between. CDR3 region: CASSRSGQGGGTDTQYF. CDR3 DNA: TGTGCCAGCAGCCGGTCCGGACAGGGAGGGGGCACAGATACGCAGTATTTT.

This chain links TRBV6-1 with TRBJ1-1; 8 bases match TRBD1. Germline CDR1 reads MNHNS; CDR2 reads SASEGT. With 3 bases clipped from V and 3 bases from J, the junction kept 15 bases outside the gene matches. The CDR3 spans 18 residues. The CDR3 reads CASSEPLPWTGTDTEAFF. The CDR3 nucleotides read TGTGCCAGCAGTGAGCCGTTGCCCTGGACAGGGACGGACACTGAAGCTTTCTTT.

The gene calls are TRBV21-1 and TRBJ1-2. TRBV21-1 is annotated as a pseudogene. This CDR3 comprises 18 residues. The CDR3, as DNA: TGTGCCAGCAGCAAAGACTCCTGCTATCGAACCGCTAACTATGGCTACACCTTC. It yields the protein CASSKDSCYRTANYGYTF.

This clonotype has a single count. CDR3 bases: TGCAGTGCTAGAGGAGTTGCTAGCGGGGGCCTCTCCTACGAGCAGTACTTC. Amino acids: CSARGVASGGLSYEQYF. The genes are TRBV20-1 and TRBJ2-7; TRBD2 matches 10 bases. The CDR3 contains 17 residues. V trimming: 1 base; J trimming: 0 bases; junction bases outside the gene matches: 9. Per germline, CDR1 DFQATT and CDR2 SNEGSKA (reference sequence).

This clonotype was counted between two and nine times. V gene TRBV20-1 combines with J gene TRBJ2-5; no clear D gene. The CDR3 consists of 14 residues. Germline CDR1 is DFQATT and CDR2 is SNEGSKA (reference sequence). Trimming shortened V by 6 bases and J by 0 bases, and 14 bases separated the two germline ends. The CDR3 protein is CSAPDRVYQETQYF. CDR3 DNA: TGCAGTGCGCCTGATCGGGTATACCAAGAGACCCAGTACTTC.

The table lists this clonotype with many counts. CDR3 bases: TGTGCCAGCAGTTACTCGCGGCTGGATGGCTACGAGCAGTACTTC. Translating gives CASSYSRLDGYEQYF. The chain recombines TRBV6-5 with TRBJ2-7; no clear D. Trimming stripped 0 bases from V and 3 bases from J, with 12 bases between. The germline gives CDR1 MNHEY, CDR2 SVGAGI. This CDR3 contains 15 residues.

The chain links TRBV15 to TRBJ2-1; 7 nucleotides line up with TRBD2. Per germline, CDR1 LNHNV and CDR2 YYDKDF (reference sequence). J lost 3 bases, V lost 1 base, and 6 bases had no gene match. The CDR3 runs to 16 residues. CDR3 coding DNA: TGTGCCACCAGCAGAGGGAGAGCGGGATACTACAATGAGCAGTTCTTC. Amino acids: CATSRGRAGYYNEQFF.

There are a few counts of this clonotype. CDR3 DNA sequence: TGTGCCAGCAGCAAAATCCAGCGGGATTACAATGAGCAGTTCTTC. Its translation is CASSKIQRDYNEQFF. The chain has TRBV21-1 and TRBJ2-1; the table names TRBD2, a call not compared with the DNA. TRBV21-1 is deemed a pseudogene. This CDR3 region has 15 residues.

The CDR3 here is CASSPLQSYNEQFF. CDR3 nucleotide sequence: TGTGCCAGCAGCCCCCTGCAATCCTACAATGAGCAGTTCTTC. The V and J genes are TRBV3-1 and TRBJ2-1; D remains unclear. The CDR3 sequence is 14 residues long. Germline loops: CDR1 LGHDT, CDR2 YNNKEL (reference sequence). Between the trimmed V and J ends, which lost 4 bases and 1 base, there was a span of 8 bases.

The chain recombines TRBV2 with TRBJ2-7; 8 bases map to TRBD2. Germline V gene lookup returns CDR1 SNHLY and CDR2 FYNNEI. There are 14 residues in the CDR3. V lost 4 bases to trimming and J lost 4 bases; unmatched junction nucleotides: 6. CDR3 residues: CASSVRGGLYEQYF. CDR3 in DNA: TGTGCCAGCAGTGTACGGGGGGGCCTATACGAGCAGTACTTC.

This clonotype came up once. The rearrangement uses TRBV7-2 and TRBJ2-1, with a possible D match to TRBD2 (7 bases). Looked up from germline, CDR1 is SGHTA and CDR2 is FQGNSA. There are 14 residues in the CDR3. Trimming removed 3 bases from V and 7 bases from J, with 13 bases in between. CDR3 nucleotide sequence: TGTGCCAGCAGCTTCCGGGGGGCCAGAAATGAGCAGTTCTTC. Residues: CASSFRGARNEQFF.

The V call is TRBV20-1, the J call TRBJ2-1; D gene uncertain. Germline CDR1 and CDR2: DFQATT and SNEGSKA (reference sequence). Trimming removed 3 bases at V and 4 bases at J, with 13 bases between. The CDR3 is made up of 14 amino acids. The CDR3 is CSARSHQGYNEQFF. CDR3 DNA sequence: TGCAGTGCTAGGTCGCACCAAGGGTACAATGAGCAGTTCTTC.

The J gene is TRBJ1-3, the V gene TRBV10-3; a possible D gene is TRBD1 (6 bases). Germline assignment: CDR1 ENHRY and CDR2 SYGVKD. V shed 8 bases and J shed 4 bases, with 12 bases lying between them. The CDR3 is 13 amino acids. The CDR3 DNA is TGTGCCATCTCCGGGGGCAAGGGAAACACCATATATTTT. Translating gives CAISGGKGNTIYF.

Only a few counts were recorded for this clonotype. This sequence joins TRBV21-1 and TRBJ2-6. TRBV21-1 is described as a pseudogene. The CDR3 runs 19 residues. CDR3: CASSKRLAVFISGANVLTF. In DNA, the CDR3 is TGTGCCAGCAGCAAAAGGTTGGCAGTTTTCATCTCTGGGGCCAACGTCCTGACTTTC.

V gene TRBV4-1 combines with J gene TRBJ2-1, with 8 nucleotides matching TRBD2. The trim removed 1 base at V and 5 bases at J, leaving 4 bases unmatched. Germline CDR1 and CDR2: MGHRA and YSYEKL. The CDR3 has 15 residues. The CDR3 loop reads CASSQGGSGDNEQFF. For the CDR3, the DNA is TGCGCCAGCAGCCAAGGGGGTAGCGGGGACAATGAGCAGTTCTTC.

There are a few counts of this clonotype. The chain links TRBV10-3 to TRBJ2-5, with 7 nucleotides matching TRBD2. Germline V gene data show CDR1 as ENHRY and CDR2 as SYGVKD. This CDR3 contains 14 residues. Trimming at V came to 0 bases and at J to 7 bases, leaving 5 bases not matched to a gene. CDR3 loop: CAISESTSPGTQYF. CDR3 nucleotide sequence: TGTGCCATCAGTGAGTCGACTAGCCCCGGGACCCAGTACTTC.

The gene calls are TRBV20-1 and TRBJ2-5; D might be TRBD1 or TRBD2, each matching 6 bases. CDR3 size: 11 residues. With 5 bases removed from V and 9 bases from J, the gap between germline ends came to 13 bases. Germline CDR1 is DFQATT and CDR2 is SNEGSKA (reference sequence). The chain's CDR3 is CSALSGEAQYF. CDR3 nucleotides: TGCAGTGCTCTCTCAGGGGAGGCCCAGTACTTC.

This clonotype was recorded a few times. The V gene is TRBV29-1, the J gene TRBJ2-3; D gene uncertain. The CDR3 spans 14 residues. The germline V gene has CDR1 SQVTM and CDR2 ANQGSEA. The V gene lost 4 bases and the J gene lost 1 base, with 12 bases spanning the gap. CDR3 nucleotide sequence: TGCAGCGTTGTAGAACCCATCGGCACAGATACGCAGTATTTT. Protein product: CSVVEPIGTDTQYF.

The rearrangement joins TRBV20-1 to TRBJ1-2; perhaps TRBD1 as D (5 bases). Germline-derived CDR1 and CDR2 are DFQATT and SNEGSKA (reference sequence). Trimming took off 0 bases at V and 8 bases at J, with 13 bases between the two ends. The CDR3 is made up of 13 amino acids. The CDR3 DNA reads as TGCAGTGCTAGAGATCCCAACAGGAACGGCTACACCTTC. This sequence encodes CSARDPNRNGYTF.